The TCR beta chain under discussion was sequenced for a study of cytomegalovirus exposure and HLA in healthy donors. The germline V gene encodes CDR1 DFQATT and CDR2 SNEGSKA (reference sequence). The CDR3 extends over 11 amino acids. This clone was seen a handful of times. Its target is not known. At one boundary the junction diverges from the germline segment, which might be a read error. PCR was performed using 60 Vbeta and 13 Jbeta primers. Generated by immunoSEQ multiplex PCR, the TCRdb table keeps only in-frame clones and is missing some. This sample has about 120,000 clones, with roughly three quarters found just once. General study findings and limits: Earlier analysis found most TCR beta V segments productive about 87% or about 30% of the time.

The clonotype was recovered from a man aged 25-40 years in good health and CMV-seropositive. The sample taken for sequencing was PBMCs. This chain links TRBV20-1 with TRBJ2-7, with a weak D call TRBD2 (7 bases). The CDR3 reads CSAKGGETGNF. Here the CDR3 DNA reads TGCAGTGCTAAGGGGGGGGAAACCGGGAACTTC.